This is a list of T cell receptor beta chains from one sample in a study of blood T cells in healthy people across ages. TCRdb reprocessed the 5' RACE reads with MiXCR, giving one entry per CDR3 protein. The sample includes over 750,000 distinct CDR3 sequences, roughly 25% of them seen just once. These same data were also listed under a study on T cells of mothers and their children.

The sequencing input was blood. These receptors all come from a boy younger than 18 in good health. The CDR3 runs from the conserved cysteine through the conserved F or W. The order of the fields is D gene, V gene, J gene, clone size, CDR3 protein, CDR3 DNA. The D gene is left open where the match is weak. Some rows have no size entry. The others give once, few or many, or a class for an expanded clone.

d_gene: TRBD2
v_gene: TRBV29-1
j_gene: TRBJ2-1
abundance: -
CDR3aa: CSLTSGSYNEQFF
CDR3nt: TGCAGCCTGACTAGCGGGAGCTACAATGAGCAGTTCTTC

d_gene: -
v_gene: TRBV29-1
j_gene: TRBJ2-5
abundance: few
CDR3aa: CSVEDGTGIRETQYF
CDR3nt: TGCAGCGTTGAAGATGGTACCGGGATTAGGGAGACCCAGTACTTC

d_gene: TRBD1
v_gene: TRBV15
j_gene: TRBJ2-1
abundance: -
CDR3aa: CATSRVQGAYNEQFF
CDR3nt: TGTGCCACCAGCAGAGTCCAGGGGGCCTACAATGAGCAGTTCTTC

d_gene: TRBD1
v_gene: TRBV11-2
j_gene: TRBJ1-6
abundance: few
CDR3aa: CASSPSGQKNSPLHF
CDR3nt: TGTGCCAGCAGCCCATCGGGACAGAAAAATTCACCCCTCCACTTT

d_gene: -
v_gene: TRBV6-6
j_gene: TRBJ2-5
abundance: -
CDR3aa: CASSYSGRDGLETQYF
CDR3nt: TGTGCCAGCAGTTATTCTGGGCGGGACGGATTAGAGACCCAGTACTTC

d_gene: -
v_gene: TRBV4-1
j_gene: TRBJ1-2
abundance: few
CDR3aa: CASSQETGYNYGYTF
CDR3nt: TGCGCCAGCAGCCAAGAGACGGGCTACAACTATGGCTACACCTTC

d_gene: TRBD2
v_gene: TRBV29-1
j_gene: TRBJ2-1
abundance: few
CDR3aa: CSVEYFRREGEQFF
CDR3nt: TGCAGCGTTGAGTATTTTAGGAGGGAGGGTGAGCAGTTCTTC

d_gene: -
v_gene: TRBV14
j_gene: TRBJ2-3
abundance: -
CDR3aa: CASSQERGTSTDTQYF
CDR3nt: TGTGCCAGCAGCCAAGAAAGGGGGACTAGCACAGATACGCAGTATTTT

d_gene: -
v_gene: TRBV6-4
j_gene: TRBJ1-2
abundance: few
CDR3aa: CASSGRGGYTF
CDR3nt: TGTGCCAGCAGTGGTCGAGGGGGCTACACCTTC

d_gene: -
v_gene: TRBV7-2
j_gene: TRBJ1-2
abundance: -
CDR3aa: CASSLSAGLYGYTF
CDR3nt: TGTGCCAGCAGCTTAAGTGCGGGACTCTATGGCTACACCTTC

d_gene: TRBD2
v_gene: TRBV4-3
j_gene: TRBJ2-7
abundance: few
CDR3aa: CASSETSGGSYEQYF
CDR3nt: TGCGCCAGCAGCGAGACTAGCGGGGGCTCCTACGAGCAGTACTTC

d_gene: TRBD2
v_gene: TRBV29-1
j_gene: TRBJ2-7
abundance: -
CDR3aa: CSVTSGTSHEQYF
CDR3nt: TGCAGCGTGACTAGCGGAACCTCCCACGAGCAGTACTTC

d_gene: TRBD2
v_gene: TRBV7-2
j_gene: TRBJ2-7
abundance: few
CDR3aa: CASSLGRSAGRAQYF
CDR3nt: TGTGCCAGCAGCTTAGGGAGATCCGCCGGGAGGGCCCAGTACTTC

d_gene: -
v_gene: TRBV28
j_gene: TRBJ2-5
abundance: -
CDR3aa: CASLTLGQETQYF
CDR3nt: TGTGCCAGCCTTACTTTGGGCCAAGAGACCCAGTACTTC

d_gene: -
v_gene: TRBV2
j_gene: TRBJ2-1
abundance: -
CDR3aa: CASSVLGPFYNERFF
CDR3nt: TGTGCCAGCAGTGTTTTGGGCCCCTTTTACAATGAGCGGTTCTTC

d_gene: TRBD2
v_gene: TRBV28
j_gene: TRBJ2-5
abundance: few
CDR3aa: CASNWEVKWTSGRMETQYF
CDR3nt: TGTGCCAGCAATTGGGAAGTCAAATGGACTAGCGGGAGGATGGAGACCCAGTACTTC

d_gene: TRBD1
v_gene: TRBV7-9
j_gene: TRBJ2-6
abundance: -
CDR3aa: CASSRTGDGANVLTF
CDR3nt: TGTGCCAGCAGCAGGACAGGGGACGGGGCCAACGTCCTGACTTTC

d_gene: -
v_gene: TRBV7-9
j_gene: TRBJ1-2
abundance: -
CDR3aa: CASSLSTGMEGYTF
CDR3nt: TGTGCCAGCAGCCTCTCCACAGGGATGGAAGGCTACACCTTC

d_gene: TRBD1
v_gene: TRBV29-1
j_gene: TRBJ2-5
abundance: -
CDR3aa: CSVGGNRGLETQYF
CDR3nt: TGCAGCGTTGGAGGGAACAGGGGGCTGGAGACCCAGTACTTC

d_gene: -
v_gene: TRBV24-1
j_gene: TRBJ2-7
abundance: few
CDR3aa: CATSDSDGYEQYF
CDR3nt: TGTGCCACCAGTGATTCGGACGGCTACGAGCAGTACTTC

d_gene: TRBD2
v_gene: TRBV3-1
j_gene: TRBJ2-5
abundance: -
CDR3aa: CASSPLAGGGFRETQYF
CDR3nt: TGTGCCAGCAGCCCGTTAGCGGGAGGTGGGTTTCGAGAGACCCAGTACTTC

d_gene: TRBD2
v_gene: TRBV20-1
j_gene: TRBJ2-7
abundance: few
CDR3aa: CRARDGTRDEQYF
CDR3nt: TGCAGGGCTAGAGATGGGACTAGAGACGAGCAGTACTTC

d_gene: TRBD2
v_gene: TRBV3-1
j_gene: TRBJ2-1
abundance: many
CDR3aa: CASSLGLAENNEQFF
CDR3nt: TGTGCCAGCAGCCTCGGACTAGCGGAAAACAATGAGCAGTTCTTC

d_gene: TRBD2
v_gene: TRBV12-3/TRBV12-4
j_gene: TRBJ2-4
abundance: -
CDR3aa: CASSLVGSGDIKNIQYF
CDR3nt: TGTGCCAGCAGTTTAGTCGGTAGCGGGGACATCAAGAACATTCAGTACTTC

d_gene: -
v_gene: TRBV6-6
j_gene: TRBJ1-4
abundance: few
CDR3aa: CASSYSAAANEKLFF
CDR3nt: TGTGCCAGCAGTTACTCAGCGGCAGCAAATGAAAAACTGTTTTTT

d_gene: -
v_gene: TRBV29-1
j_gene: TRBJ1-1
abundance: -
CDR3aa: CSVYFRDGGDLDTEAFF
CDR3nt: TGCAGCGTTTACTTCCGGGACGGAGGGGACCTTGACACTGAAGCTTTCTTT

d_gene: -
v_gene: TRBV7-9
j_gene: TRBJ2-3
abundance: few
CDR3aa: CASSLESDTQYF
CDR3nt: TGTGCCAGCAGCTTAGAGTCCGATACGCAGTATTTT

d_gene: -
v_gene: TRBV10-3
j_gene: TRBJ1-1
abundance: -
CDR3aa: CAISEFQRNTEAFF
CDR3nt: TGTGCCATCAGTGAGTTCCAGAGGAACACTGAAGCTTTCTTT

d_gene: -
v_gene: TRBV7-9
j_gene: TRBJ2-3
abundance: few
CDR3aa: CASSLDLTSQYF
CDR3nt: TGTGCCAGCAGCTTAGACCTGACCTCGCAGTATTTT

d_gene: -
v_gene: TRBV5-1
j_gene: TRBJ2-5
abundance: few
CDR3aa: CASSLLPERDTVF
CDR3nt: TGCGCCAGCAGCCTCCTCCCGGAGCGGGACACGGTCTTC

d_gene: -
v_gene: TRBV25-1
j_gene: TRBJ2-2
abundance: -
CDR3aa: CASSDIQGVIGELFF
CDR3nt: TGTGCCAGCAGTGATATTCAGGGAGTAATTGGGGAGCTGTTTTTT

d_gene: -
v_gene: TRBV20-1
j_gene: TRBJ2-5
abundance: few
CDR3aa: CSARPGVEETQYF
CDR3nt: TGCAGTGCTAGGCCGGGGGTGGAAGAGACCCAGTACTTC

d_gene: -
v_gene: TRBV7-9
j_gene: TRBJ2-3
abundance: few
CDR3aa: CASSFRHSTDTQYF
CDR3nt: TGTGCCAGCAGCTTCCGTCACAGCACAGATACGCAGTATTTT

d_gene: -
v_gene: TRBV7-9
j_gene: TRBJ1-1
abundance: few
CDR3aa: CASSALSARDTEAFF
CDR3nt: TGTGCCAGCAGCGCTTTGTCCGCTAGGGACACTGAAGCTTTCTTT

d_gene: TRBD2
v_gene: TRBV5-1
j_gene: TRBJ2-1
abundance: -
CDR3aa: CASSLALGGSDYNEQFF
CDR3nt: TGCGCCAGCAGCTTGGCTCTCGGCGGGAGTGATTACAATGAGCAGTTCTTC

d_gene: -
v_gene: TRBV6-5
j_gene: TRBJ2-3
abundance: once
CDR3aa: CATQLLGITDTQYF
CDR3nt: TGTGCCACTCAGTTATTGGGGATCACAGATACGCAGTATTTT

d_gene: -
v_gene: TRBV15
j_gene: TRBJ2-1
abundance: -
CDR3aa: CATSGAVNSYNEQFF
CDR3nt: TGTGCCACCAGCGGAGCGGTTAACTCCTACAATGAGCAGTTCTTC

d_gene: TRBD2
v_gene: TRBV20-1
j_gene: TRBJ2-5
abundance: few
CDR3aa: CSARDLLAGGAETQYF
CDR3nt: TGCAGTGCTAGAGACCTCTTAGCGGGAGGGGCGGAGACCCAGTACTTC

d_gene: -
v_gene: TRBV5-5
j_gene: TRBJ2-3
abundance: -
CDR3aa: CASSPAATDTQYF
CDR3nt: TGTGCCAGCAGCCCCGCGGCCACAGATACGCAGTATTTT

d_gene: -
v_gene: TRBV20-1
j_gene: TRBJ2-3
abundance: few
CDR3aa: CSAPLASTDTQYF
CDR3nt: TGCAGTGCTCCCCTCGCGAGCACAGATACGCAGTATTTT

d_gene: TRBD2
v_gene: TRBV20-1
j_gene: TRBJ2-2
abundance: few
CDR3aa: CSVRTSGRRDTGELFF
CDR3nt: TGCAGTGTCCGGACTAGCGGGAGAAGGGACACTGGGGAGCTGTTTTTT

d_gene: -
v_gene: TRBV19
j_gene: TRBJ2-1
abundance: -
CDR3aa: CASSIGDLAYNEQFF
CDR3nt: TGTGCCAGTAGTATAGGGGACTTAGCCTACAATGAGCAGTTCTTC

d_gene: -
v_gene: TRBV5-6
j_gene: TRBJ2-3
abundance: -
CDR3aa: CASSGALDRPSTDTQYF
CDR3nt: TGTGCCAGCAGCGGCGCGCTAGACAGGCCTAGCACAGATACGCAGTATTTT

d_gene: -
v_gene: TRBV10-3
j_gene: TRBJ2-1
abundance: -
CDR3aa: CAIMALDGNEQFF
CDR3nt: TGTGCCATCATGGCACTTGACGGCAACGAGCAGTTCTTC

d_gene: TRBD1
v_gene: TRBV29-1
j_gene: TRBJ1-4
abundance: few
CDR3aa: CSARGQDTNEKLFF
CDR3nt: TGCAGCGCCCGGGGACAGGACACTAATGAAAAACTGTTTTTT

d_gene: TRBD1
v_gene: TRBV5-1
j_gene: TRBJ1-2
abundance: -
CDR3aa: CASKPGTDYGYTF
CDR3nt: TGCGCCAGCAAACCCGGGACAGACTATGGCTACACCTTC

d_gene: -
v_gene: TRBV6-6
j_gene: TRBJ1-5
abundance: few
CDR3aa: CASSKGRGSNQPQHF
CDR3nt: TGTGCCAGCTCTAAGGGGAGGGGCAGCAATCAGCCCCAGCATTTT

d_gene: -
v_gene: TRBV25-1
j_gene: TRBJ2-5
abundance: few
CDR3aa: CASSELGEVTQYF
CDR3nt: TGTGCCAGCAGTGAGCTGGGTGAGGTGACCCAGTACTTC

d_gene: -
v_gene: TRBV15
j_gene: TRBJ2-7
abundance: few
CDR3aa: CATSSGTGPYEQYF
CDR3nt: TGTGCCACCAGTAGCGGGACAGGGCCCTACGAGCAGTACTTC